These 29 T cell receptor beta chains came from one sample sequenced in a study of blood T cells in healthy people across ages. PCR was performed a second time for about 7 to 11 cycles using a sample-barcoded 5' primer and a J-beta primer mix. MiXCR, applied by TCRdb to the 5' RACE reads, yields one record per CDR3 protein. This table holds hundreds of thousands of distinct CDR3 sequences, roughly 49% found once. Sequencing was carried out using blood. The receptors originated from a woman aged 55-75 years in good health.

V usage is TRBV9 and J usage is TRBJ2-1, with D maybe TRBD2 (5 bases). Germline loops: CDR1 SGDLS, CDR2 YYNGEE. CDR3 size: 14 residues. V lost 0 bases and J lost 6, with 10 bases in between. CDR3 DNA: TGTGCCAGCAGCGTAGGCGGAAGCGGCAATGAGCAGTTCTTC. It is translated as CASSVGGSGNEQFF.

This rearrangement joins TRBV20-1 to TRBJ2-4; D is perhaps TRBD1 or TRBD2 (5 bases each). The CDR3 has 18 residues. Deletions cut 3 bases from V and 0 bases from J, with 21 bases between. Looked up from germline, CDR1 is DFQATT and CDR2 is SNEGSKA (reference sequence). The CDR3 DNA follows: TGCAGTGCTAGCGGAAGGGCAGGGACCAATGTAGCCAAAAACATTCAGTACTTC. Its translation: CSASGRAGTNVAKNIQYF.

This clonotype showed up just a few times. V usage is TRBV3-1 and J usage is TRBJ2-5, with 7 positions matching TRBD1. The V and J ends lost 0 bases and 6 bases, in that order; junction bases with no gene match: 7. This CDR3 is 15 amino acids long. Germline lookup yields CDR1 LGHDT and CDR2 YNNKEL (reference sequence). CDR3 nucleotides: TGTGCCAGCAGCCAAGACCCGACAGGGATGAAGACCCAGTACTTC. Amino acid sequence: CASSQDPTGMKTQYF.

This clonotype was found a few times. The rearrangement links TRBV28 to TRBJ2-6, with D perhaps TRBD1 (6 bases). Trimming cost V 6 bases and J 12 bases, with 18 bases left between them. The germline CDR1 and CDR2 sequences are MDHEN and SYDVKM. CDR3 length equals 14 residues. CDR3 sequence: CASSPGTHRPVLTF. In DNA, the CDR3 is TGTGCCAGCAGCCCAGGGACACACCGCCCCGTCCTGACTTTC.

This clonotype was seen more than once but under ten times. The chain employs TRBV6-1 and TRBJ2-7, with unresolved D. The germline gives CDR1 MNHNS, CDR2 SASEGT. CDR3 length: 14 amino acids. V shed 8 bases and J shed 2 bases, with 16 bases lying between them. The DNA for the CDR3 is TGTGCCAGCGTCTGGGCAGGTTACCCCTACGAGCAGTACTTC. Protein product: CASVWAGYPYEQYF.

This clonotype showed up just a few times. The chain employs TRBV2 and TRBJ1-2, with 11 bases lining up with TRBD1. Germline lookup yields CDR1 SNHLY and CDR2 FYNNEI. The V gene end was trimmed by 5 bases and the J gene end by 7 bases; junction bases not matched to a gene: 6. The CDR3 loop spans 14 amino acids. The DNA of the CDR3 is TGTGCCAGCAGTCAGGACAGGGGGCATTTTGGCTACACCTTC. Its protein product is CASSQDRGHFGYTF.

In this sample, this clonotype turned up a few times. This chain connects TRBV28 to TRBJ2-5; 7 bases are a match to TRBD1. CDR3 length: 15 residues. With V trimmed by 3 bases and J by 1 base, 5 bases remained unmatched. The V gene's germline CDR1 is MDHEN and CDR2 SYDVKM. Written as DNA, the CDR3 is TGTGCCAGCAGTTTGGGGGACAGATTCCAAGAGACCCAGTACTTC. Encoded protein: CASSLGDRFQETQYF.

The rearrangement joins TRBV20-1 to TRBJ2-7; weak D call: TRBD1 (6 bases). V lost 4 bases and J 0 bases, leaving 16 bases between the germline ends. The CDR3 totals 15 residues. Looked up from germline, CDR1 is DFQATT and CDR2 is SNEGSKA (reference sequence). The CDR3 sequence is CSATGQFPSSYEQYF. The CDR3 DNA is TGCAGTGCTACAGGACAGTTTCCTAGCTCCTACGAGCAGTACTTC.

The chain joins TRBV7-2 to TRBJ1-3; 7 bases are shared with TRBD1. The CDR3 is 13 residues long. The germline gives CDR1 SGHTA, CDR2 FQGNSA. The V segment lost 3 bases and the J segment 8 bases; nucleotides outside the gene matches: 4. In nucleotides, the CDR3 is TGTGCCAGCAGCTTTAACAGGGGAGACACCATATATTTT. Amino acids: CASSFNRGDTIYF.

This clonotype has more than one count but fewer than ten. This chain joins TRBV29-1 and TRBJ2-7; 9 positions match TRBD2. CDR3 length equals 15 residues. CDR1 and CDR2 from the germline V gene are SQVTM and ANQGSEA. With 7 bases clipped from V and 7 bases from J, the junction kept 17 bases outside the gene matches. CDR3 protein: CSAVSVSGRPPEQYF. The CDR3 DNA sequence: TGCAGCGCGGTGTCAGTGAGCGGGAGGCCTCCTGAGCAGTACTTC.

J is TRBJ2-7 and V is TRBV15; D unresolved. This CDR3 comprises 14 residues. Germline V gives CDR1 LNHNV, CDR2 YYDKDF (reference sequence). The germline V and J ends were trimmed by 0 bases and 4 bases, with 10 bases remaining between them. The CDR3 is CATSRDQKGYEQYF. CDR3 nucleotide sequence: TGTGCCACCAGCAGAGATCAAAAAGGGTACGAGCAGTACTTC. Full variable domain (remainder filled in from reference TRBV15 and TRBJ2-7): DAMVIQNPRYQVTQFGKPVTLSCSQTLNHNVMYWYQQKSSQAPKLLFHYYDKDFNNEADTPDNFQSRRPNTSFCFLDIRSPGLGDTAMYLCATSRDQKGYEQYFGPGTRLTVT.

V gene TRBV4-2 combines with J gene TRBJ2-7; 7 bases are shared with TRBD1. This CDR3 comprises 16 residues. The germline V gene has CDR1 LGHNA and CDR2 YNFKEQ. J lost 0 bases, V lost 11 bases, and 16 bases had no gene match. CDR3 coding DNA: TGTGCCTGCACTCCTAACGGGGACAGTTTCTCCTACGAGCAGTACTTC. Its protein is CACTPNGDSFSYEQYF.

This clonotype was counted only a few times. The chain uses TRBV20-1 and TRBJ2-3, with 7 bases lining up with TRBD2. Trimming removed 3 bases from V and 2 bases from J; junction bases left unmatched: 8. Per the germline V gene, CDR1 is DFQATT and CDR2 is SNEGSKA (reference sequence). CDR3 size: 15 residues. The CDR3 nucleotides read TGCAGTGCTAGGATCCCTAGCGGCCCCACAGATACGCAGTATTTT. This codes for CSARIPSGPTDTQYF.

The V call is TRBV9, the J call TRBJ1-1; TRBD1 agrees at 9 bases. Germline assignment: CDR1 SGDLS and CDR2 YYNGEE. Trimming cost V 2 bases and J 7 bases; bases outside gene matches: 6. CDR3 length: 14 amino acids. This chain's CDR3 is CASSVLPTGGEAFF. The CDR3 coding sequence is TGTGCCAGCAGCGTTCTTCCGACAGGGGGTGAAGCTTTCTTT.

This clonotype has just a few counts. CDR3 nucleotides: TGTGCCAGCAGCGTAGACGGGGACTACGAGCAGTACTTC. Translating gives CASSVDGDYEQYF. The gene calls are TRBV9 and TRBJ2-7; a possible D gene is TRBD2 (5 bases). The germline gives CDR1 SGDLS, CDR2 YYNGEE. Deletions cut 0 bases from V and 3 bases from J, with 7 bases between. The CDR3 loop spans 13 amino acids.

This clonotype appeared a few times. The chain couples TRBV5-1 to TRBJ2-3, with a tentative D call TRBD2 (6 bases). V shed 4 bases and J shed 2 bases, with 11 bases lying between them. The germline V gene encodes CDR1 SGHRS and CDR2 YFSETQ. This CDR3 comprises 14 residues. CDR3 nucleotide sequence: TGCGCCAGCAGCGTGGACTATTCCACAGATACGCAGTATTTT. Amino acid sequence: CASSVDYSTDTQYF.

The DNA of the CDR3 is TGTGCCAGCAGCTTAGAGTTGGACAGGGGGCTTACTGAAGCTTTCTTT. Translation: CASSLELDRGLTEAFF. This sequence joins TRBV7-9 and TRBJ1-1, with TRBD1 matching over 11 bases. V lost 1 base to trimming and J lost 5 bases; unmatched junction nucleotides: 6. Germline V lookup: CDR1 SEHNR, CDR2 FQNEAQ (reference sequence). This CDR3 is built from 16 residues.

This clonotype was observed a few times. This chain connects TRBV7-2 to TRBJ2-5; 7 bases align to TRBD2. CDR1 and CDR2 (germline): SGHTA, FQGNSA. The CDR3 totals 12 residues. V was pared by 2 bases and J by 11 bases, with 5 bases of the junction left unmatched. The CDR3 sequence: CASSLNGGEQYF. The CDR3 coding sequence is TGTGCCAGCAGCTTAAATGGGGGGGAGCAGTACTTC.

J is TRBJ2-4 and V is TRBV7-2, with TRBD2 matching over 7 bases. The J call may be in error: the DNA end matches TRBJ2-7 better. The CDR3 runs to 16 residues. Germline CDR1 is SGHTA and CDR2 is FQGNSA. CDR3 sequence: CASSLKPGLFPYEQYF. The CDR3 DNA sequence: TGTGCCAGCAGCCTTAAACCGGGACTATTCCCCTACGAGCAGTACTTC.

Details on this clonotype: The junction departs from the called germline gene at one end, perhaps through a read error. This chain joins TRBV28 and TRBJ2-5; D might be TRBD2 (7 bases). Near its end, the DNA agrees better with TRBJ2-7, so the J call may be wrong. The CDR3 runs to 15 residues. Looked up from germline, CDR1 is MDHEN and CDR2 is SYDVKM. CDR3 coding DNA: TGTGCCGGCAGTTTCCCTTACAGGGAGGGCTACGAGCAGTACTTC. This gives the protein CAGSFPYREGYEQYF.

The chain combines TRBV29-1 with TRBJ2-7; 7 bases map to TRBD1. The J call could be wrong; TRBJ2-5 is a better fit for the DNA end. The CDR3 runs to 15 residues. Germline V gene sequence: CDR1 SQVTM, CDR2 ANQGSEA. The CDR3 DNA sequence: TGCAGCGTTGAGGCGTCCCGGGACAGTTCAGAGACCCAGTACTTC. It yields the protein CSVEASRDSSETQYF.

The chain carries TRBV4-2 and TRBJ2-3; no reliable D call. The CDR3 contains 13 residues. V lost 3 bases and J lost 6, with 10 bases in between. Germline CDR1 is LGHNA and CDR2 is YNFKEQ. The CDR3: CASSQVLHDTQYF. As DNA, the CDR3 is TGTGCCAGCAGCCAGGTACTCCACGATACGCAGTATTTT.

Turning to this clonotype: Just one base apart from a much larger clone, this may be a read error. V is TRBV7-2 and J is TRBJ2-3; D is possibly TRBD1 (5 bases). The CDR3 contains 14 residues. Germline CDR1 SGHTA, CDR2 FQGNSA. As DNA, the CDR3 is TGTGCCGGCAGCTTAGGGGCCTTCACAGATACGCAGTATTTT. Its translation: CAGSLGAFTDTQYF.

The table lists this clonotype with a few counts. This chain links TRBV20-1 with TRBJ2-7; weak D call: TRBD1 (5 bases). CDR3 length: 12 amino acids. V shed 1 base and J shed 4 bases, with 8 bases lying between them. Per the germline V gene, CDR1 is DFQATT and CDR2 is SNEGSKA (reference sequence). CDR3 nucleotides: TGCAGTGCTAGAGTCAGGGTGTACGAGCAGTACTTC. Its protein is CSARVRVYEQYF.

The chain combines TRBV5-1 with TRBJ2-5; 12 bases match TRBD2. V gave up 3 bases and J gave up 3 bases; unmatched junction bases: 3. The CDR3 is 15 amino acids. Germline loops: CDR1 SGHRS, CDR2 YFSETQ. CDR3 in DNA: TGCGCCAGCAGCTCGCCTAGCGGGAGGGAAGAGACCCAGTACTTC. Translated: CASSSPSGREETQYF.

This sequence joins TRBV7-2 and TRBJ1-2, with D unclear. Germline CDR1 reads SGHTA; CDR2 reads FQGNSA. There are 13 residues in the CDR3. The germline V and J ends were trimmed by 6 bases and 2 bases, with 10 bases remaining between them. The CDR3 DNA reads TGTGCCAGCAGTTTTACGGGGAACTATGGCTACACCTTC. It specifies CASSFTGNYGYTF.

CDR3 loop: CASSGGTTGNTIYF. CDR3 coding DNA: TGCGCCAGCAGCGGCGGGACAACTGGAAACACCATATATTTT. This chain connects TRBV5-1 to TRBJ1-3, with D tentatively TRBD1 (6 bases). The CDR3 loop spans 14 amino acids. V lost 4 bases and J 2 bases, leaving 10 bases between the germline ends. Germline CDR1 and CDR2: SGHRS and YFSETQ.

The chain joins TRBV4-2 to TRBJ1-5; D call uncertain. The CDR3 runs 16 residues. Germline CDR1 and CDR2: LGHNA and YNFKEQ. Trimming removed 4 bases at V and 6 bases at J, with 19 bases between. CDR3 DNA sequence: TGTGCCAGCAGCCCATCGGGCCAGGCCGTTAGTCAGCCCCAGCATTTT. This gives the protein CASSPSGQAVSQPQHF.

Concerning this clonotype itself: At one of its ends the junction is not consistent with the germline gene, which may arise from a read error. V usage is TRBV20-1 and J usage is TRBJ2-1; D is perhaps TRBD2 (6 bases). The CDR3 loop spans 16 amino acids. Germline V gives CDR1 DFQATT, CDR2 SNEGSKA (reference sequence). The CDR3 region is CNARVRAGSSYNEQFF. CDR3 coding DNA: TGCAATGCTAGAGTACGAGCGGGTAGTAGCTACAATGAGCAGTTCTTC.